The 30 T cell receptor beta chains below all came from one sample that was sequenced in a study of T cell clusters in autoimmune cytopenias. TRB amplification used approximately 0.25 ug of peripheral blood genomic DNA. Multiplex touch-down PCR amplified TRB using TRB-A and TRB-B pools in one tube. TCRdb reprocessed the multiplex PCR reads, with one entry per CDR3 protein and no DNA. The sample totals about 6,300 distinct CDR3 sequences. This same sample was also part of a study on T cell repertoires in aging, cancer and after chemotherapy.

Sequenced input: peripheral blood. The receptors derive from a human donor in good health.

According to its frequency, this clonotype is medium-sized. This sequence joins TRBV19 and TRBJ2-5; there is no DNA to check the TCRdb D call of TRBD1. The CDR3 totals 12 residues. Germline V gene lookup returns CDR1 LNHDA and CDR2 SQIVND (reference sequence). The CDR3 sequence: CASSSWGETQYF. Looking up the rest from reference TRBV19 and TRBJ2-5 gives the full variable domain: DGGITQSPKYLFRKEGQNVTLSCEQNLNHDAMYWYRQDPGQGLRLIYYSQIVNDFQKGDIAEGYSVSREKKESFPLTVTSAQKNPTAFYLCASSSWGETQYFGPGTRLLVL.

This clonotype is identified as large from frequency. The genes are TRBV29-1 and TRBJ2-5; there is no DNA to check the TCRdb D call of TRBD1. CDR3 length: 12 residues. Per the germline V gene, CDR1 is SQVTM and CDR2 is ANQGSEA. The CDR3 is CSATRGEETQYF.

The chain employs TRBV15 and TRBJ2-3; there is no DNA to check the TCRdb D call of TRBD1. The CDR3 sequence is 16 residues long. Germline V gene sequence: CDR1 LNHNV, CDR2 YYDKDF (reference sequence). Here the CDR3 reads CATSREVGSPPDTQYF.

The chain links TRBV11-3 to TRBJ2-1; the D call of TRBD1 rests on TCRdb alone, since no DNA is present to check it. Per the germline V gene, CDR1 is SGHNT and CDR2 is YENEEA. The CDR3 spans 14 residues. CDR3 region: CASSSQGARGEQFF.

This rearrangement joins TRBV27 to TRBJ2-6. The germline CDR1 and CDR2 sequences are MNHEY and SMNVEV (reference sequence). The CDR3 is made up of 13 amino acids. The CDR3 loop reads CASSLTGANVLTF.

This clonotype ranks as medium-sized in terms of frequency. V and J are TRBV30 and TRBJ2-6; TCRdb picks TRBD2, but there is no DNA to check that call. The CDR3 contains 17 residues. Germline CDR1 reads GTSNPN; CDR2 reads SVGIG (reference sequence). The CDR3: CAWRRSGGATGANVLTF.

By frequency, this clonotype registers medium-sized. The V and J genes are TRBV12-3 or TRBV12-4 and TRBJ2-1; TCRdb selects TRBD2, and the lack of DNA leaves this call unchecked. The CDR3 is made up of 13 amino acids. The chain's CDR3 is CASSYTGPHEQFF.

Considering frequency, this clonotype is medium-sized. The chain recombines TRBV5-6 with TRBJ1-5. The CDR3 is made up of 16 amino acids. Germline V CDR1 and CDR2: SGHDT, YYEEEE. The CDR3 region is CASSLGQVGSNQPQHF.

The rearrangement joins TRBV7-9 to TRBJ1-1. CDR1 SEHNR and CDR2 FQNEAQ come from the germline V gene (reference sequence). The CDR3 is 13 amino acids. CDR3 protein: CASETQKNTEAFF. Using reference TRBV7-9 and TRBJ1-1 for the parts outside the CDR3, the full variable domain is DTGVSQNPRHKITKRGQNVTFRCDPISEHNRLYWYRQTLGQGPEFLTYFQNEAQLEKSRLLSDRFSAERPKGSFSTLEIQRTEQGDSAMYLCASETQKNTEAFFGQGTRLTVV.

The genes are TRBV12-3 or TRBV12-4 and TRBJ2-4; TCRdb outputs TRBD1, but without DNA this stays unchecked. The CDR3 length is 14 residues. The CDR3: CASSPWDRQNIQYF.

This sequence joins TRBV18 and TRBJ2-3; the TCRdb call, TRBD1, lacks DNA for checking. Germline V gene data show CDR1 as KGHSH and CDR2 as LQKENI. The CDR3 covers 17 residues. CDR3: CASSPSKTHRGTDTQYF.

V gene TRBV5-6 combines with J gene TRBJ1-2. CDR3 length: 13 residues. Germline V gene lookup returns CDR1 SGHDT and CDR2 YYEEEE. CDR3 residues: CASSPGGYHGYTF.

J is TRBJ2-5 and V is TRBV6-5; no DNA is available, so the TRBD1 call from TCRdb remains unchecked. There are 17 residues in the CDR3. Per germline, CDR1 MNHEY and CDR2 SVGAGI. The CDR3 sequence: CASSSWAGTAEQETQYF.

The chain joins TRBV11-2 to TRBJ2-3. From germline, CDR1 is SGHAT and CDR2 FQNNGV. The CDR3 extends over 11 amino acids. CDR3 sequence: CASSPRGTQYF.

This clonotype is identified as medium-sized (0.01 to 0.1%) from frequency. CDR3 protein: CASSSRVATHYEQYF. This chain links TRBV12-3 or TRBV12-4 with TRBJ2-7; the D call of TRBD1 rests on TCRdb alone, since no DNA is present to check it. The CDR3 has 15 residues.

By frequency, this clonotype is medium-sized (0.01 to 0.1%). This chain joins TRBV6-6 and TRBJ2-2. This CDR3 is built from 11 residues. Germline CDR1 is MNHNY and CDR2 is SVGAGI (reference sequence). CDR3 sequence reads: CASSYVGELFF.

This clonotype registers medium-sized by frequency. The chain uses TRBV6-5 and TRBJ2-3. This CDR3 has 14 residues. CDR1 and CDR2 from the germline V gene are MNHEY and SVGAGI. The CDR3 region is CASSDSDNTDTQYF.

This clonotype is called medium-sized based on its frequency. The chain carries TRBV6-5 and TRBJ1-2; TCRdb's D call, TRBD1, is unchecked because there is no DNA. The CDR3 runs 14 residues. Germline CDR1 MNHEY, CDR2 SVGAGI. CDR3 protein: CASRFSGKGYGYTF.

The chain uses TRBV6-2 or TRBV6-3 and TRBJ1-2; TCRdb lists TRBD1, though no DNA is available to test this call. CDR3 size: 15 residues. Germline V gene lookup returns CDR1 MNHEY and CDR2 SVGEGT. This CDR3 is CASSRENRGTSGYTF.

Frequency places this clonotype as medium-sized (0.01 to 0.1%). V usage is TRBV29-1 and J usage is TRBJ2-7; there is no DNA to check the TCRdb D call of TRBD1. CDR3 length: 14 residues. Germline CDR1 is SQVTM and CDR2 is ANQGSEA. CDR3 loop: CSVGSQGILDEQYF.

The chain is built from TRBV7-6 and TRBJ2-2; the D call of TRBD2 rests on TCRdb alone, since no DNA is present to check it. The CDR3 runs to 15 residues. Per germline, CDR1 SGHVS and CDR2 FNYEAQ. This chain's CDR3 is CASARGLAGAGELFF. Full variable domain (remainder filled in from reference TRBV7-6 and TRBJ2-2): GAGVSQSPRYKVTKRGQDVALRCDPISGHVSLYWYRQALGQGPEFLTYFNYEAQQDKSGLPNDRFSAERPEGSISTLTIQRTEQRDSAMYRCASARGLAGAGELFFGEGSRLTVL.

Considering frequency, this clonotype is medium-sized. The J gene is TRBJ1-6, the V gene TRBV19. The germline CDR1 and CDR2 sequences are LNHDA and SQIVND (reference sequence). This CDR3 contains 15 residues. CDR3 in amino acids: CASTQSGTANSPLHF.

This rearrangement joins TRBV12-3 or TRBV12-4 to TRBJ1-3; without DNA, the TCRdb call of TRBD1 cannot be checked. This CDR3 contains 15 residues. This chain's CDR3 is CASSPGTLSGNTIYF.

J is TRBJ2-5 and V is TRBV7-3; there is no DNA to check the TCRdb D call of TRBD1. CDR1 and CDR2 from the germline V gene are SGHTA and FQGTGA. This CDR3 spans 15 amino acids. The CDR3 sequence: CASSLGSLRGETQYF.

The rearrangement links TRBV10-3 to TRBJ1-2; TCRdb's D gene call, TRBD1, goes unchecked for lack of DNA. This CDR3 is built from 13 residues. Germline assignment: CDR1 ENHRY and CDR2 SYGVKD. CDR3 protein: CAISEAGSYGYTF.

V and J are TRBV27 and TRBJ2-2; TCRdb lists TRBD1, though no DNA is available to test this call. Germline CDR1 is MNHEY and CDR2 is SMNVEV (reference sequence). The CDR3 sequence is 15 residues long. Here the CDR3 reads CASSLSGGSTGELFF.

This clonotype is called medium-sized based on its frequency. The chain carries TRBV30 and TRBJ1-2; as DNA is missing, the TRBD1 call by TCRdb cannot be tested. The length of the CDR3 is 12 residues. Germline V CDR1 and CDR2: GTSNPN, SVGIG (reference sequence). The CDR3 is CALKGADYGYTF. The whole variable domain, remainder taken from reference TRBV30 and TRBJ1-2, is SQTIHQWPATLVQPVGSPLSLECTVEGTSNPNLYWYRQAAGRGLQLLFYSVGIGQISSEVPQNLSASRPQDRQFILSSKKLLLSDSGFYLCALKGADYGYTFGSGTRLTVV.

The CDR3 loop reads CASSLRRGSTDTQYF. The genes are TRBV27 and TRBJ2-3; TCRdb calls TRBD2, which cannot be checked without DNA. The CDR3 has 15 amino acids. Per the germline V gene, CDR1 is MNHEY and CDR2 is SMNVEV (reference sequence).

The chain links TRBV5-4 to TRBJ2-3; TCRdb's D gene call, TRBD1, goes unchecked for lack of DNA. The germline V gene has CDR1 SGHNT and CDR2 YYREEE (reference sequence). CDR3 length: 15 amino acids. The CDR3 is CASSFTGPHSDTQYF.

According to its frequency, this clonotype is medium-sized. The chain links TRBV29-1 to TRBJ2-3; the TCRdb D gene call, TRBD1, has no DNA to confirm it. Looked up from germline, CDR1 is SQVTM and CDR2 is ANQGSEA. This CDR3 comprises 14 residues. This CDR3 reads CSAWGQGGTDTQYF.